This T cell receptor beta chain was recovered during a study of long-term antiretroviral therapy in people with HIV. General observations from the study: Clones showing expansion before ART dominated the repertoire at all time points.

Concerning this clone itself: Its antigen is unknown.

The CDR3 runs to 13 residues. Germline V CDR1 and CDR2: MNHEY, SVGAGI. The V end was cut by 7 bases, the J end by 10 bases, with 19 bases between. Survey-level immunoSEQ v3.0 assays were run. This table comes from immunoSEQ multiplex PCR, and its TCRdb copy is limited to in-frame clones, with some not included. Of around 26,000 clones in the sample, 80% to 85% were seen once. Sequences were derived from unsorted PBMCs, sampled 2.9 years after starting antiretroviral therapy. V and J are TRBV6-5 and TRBJ1-1; D may be TRBD1 (5 bases). This TCR was sampled from a man over 45 with HIV. CDR3 sequence: CASTHPGGFLAFF. In nucleotides, the CDR3 is TGTGCCAGCACCCATCCGGGGGGGTTCCTAGCTTTCTTT.